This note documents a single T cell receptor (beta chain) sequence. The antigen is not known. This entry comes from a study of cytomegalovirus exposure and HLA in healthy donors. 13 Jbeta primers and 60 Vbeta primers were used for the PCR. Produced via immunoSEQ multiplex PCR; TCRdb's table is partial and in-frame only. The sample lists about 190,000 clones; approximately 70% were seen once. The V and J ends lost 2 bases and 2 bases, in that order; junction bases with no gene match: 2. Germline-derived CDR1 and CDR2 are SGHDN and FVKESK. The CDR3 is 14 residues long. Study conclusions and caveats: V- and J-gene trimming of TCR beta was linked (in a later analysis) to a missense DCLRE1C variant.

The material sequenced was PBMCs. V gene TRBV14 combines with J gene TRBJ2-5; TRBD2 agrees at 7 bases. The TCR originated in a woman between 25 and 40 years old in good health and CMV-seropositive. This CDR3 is CASSQWGGQETQYF. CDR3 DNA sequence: TGTGCCAGCAGCCAATGGGGGGGACAAGAGACCCAGTACTTC.